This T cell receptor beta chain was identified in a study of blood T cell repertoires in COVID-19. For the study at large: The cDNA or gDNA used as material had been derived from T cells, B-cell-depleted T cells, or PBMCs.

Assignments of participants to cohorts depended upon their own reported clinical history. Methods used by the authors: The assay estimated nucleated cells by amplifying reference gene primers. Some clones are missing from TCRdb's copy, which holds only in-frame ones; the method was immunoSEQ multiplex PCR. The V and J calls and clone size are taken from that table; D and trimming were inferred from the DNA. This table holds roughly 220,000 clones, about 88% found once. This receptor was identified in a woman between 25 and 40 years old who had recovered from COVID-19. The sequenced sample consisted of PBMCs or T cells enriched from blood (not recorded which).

The CDR3 here is CASSSPPSQETQYF. CDR3 bases: TGTGCCAGCAGTTCTCCCCCTTCTCAAGAGACCCAGTACTTC. The rearrangement uses TRBV6-5 and TRBJ2-5; D is uncertain. The germline V gene encodes CDR1 MNHEY and CDR2 SVGAGI. Trimming cost V 4 bases and J 2 bases, with 11 bases left between them. CDR3 length equals 14 residues.